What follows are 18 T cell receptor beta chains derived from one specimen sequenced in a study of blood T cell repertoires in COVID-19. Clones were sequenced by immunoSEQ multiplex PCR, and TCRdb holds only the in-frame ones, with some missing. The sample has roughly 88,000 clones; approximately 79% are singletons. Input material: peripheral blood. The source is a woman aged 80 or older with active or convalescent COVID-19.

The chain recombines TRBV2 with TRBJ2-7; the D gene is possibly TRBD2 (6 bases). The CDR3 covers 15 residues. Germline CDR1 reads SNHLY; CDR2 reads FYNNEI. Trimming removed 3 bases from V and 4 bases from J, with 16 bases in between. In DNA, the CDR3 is TGTGCCAGCAGTGAGGATCCAGGGAGGTTATACGAGCAGTACTTC. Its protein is CASSEDPGRLYEQYF. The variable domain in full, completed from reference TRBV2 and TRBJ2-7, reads EPEVTQTPSHQVTQMGQEVILRCVPISNHLYFYWYRQILGQKVEFLVSFYNNEISEKSEIFDDQFSVERPDGSNFTLKIRSTKLEDSAMYFCASSEDPGRLYEQYFGPGTRLTVT.

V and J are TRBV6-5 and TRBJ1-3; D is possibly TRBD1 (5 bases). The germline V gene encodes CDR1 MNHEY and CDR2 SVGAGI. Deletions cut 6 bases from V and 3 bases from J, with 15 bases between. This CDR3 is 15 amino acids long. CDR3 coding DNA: TGTGCCAGCAGCGACCATACAGGCATTGGAAACACCATATATTTT. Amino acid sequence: CASSDHTGIGNTIYF.

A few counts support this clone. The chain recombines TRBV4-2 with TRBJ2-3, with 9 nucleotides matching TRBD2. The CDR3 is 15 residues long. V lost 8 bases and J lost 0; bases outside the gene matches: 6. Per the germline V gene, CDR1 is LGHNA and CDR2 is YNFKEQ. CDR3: CASGPSGVSTDTQYF. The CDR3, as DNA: TGTGCCAGCGGACCTAGCGGGGTTAGCACAGATACGCAGTATTTT.

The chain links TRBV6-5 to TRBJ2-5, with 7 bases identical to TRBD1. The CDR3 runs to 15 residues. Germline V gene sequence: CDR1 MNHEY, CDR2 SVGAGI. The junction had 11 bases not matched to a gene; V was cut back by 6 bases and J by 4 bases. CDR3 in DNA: TGTGCCAGCAGCCCCGTTTCAGGGGGAACAGAGACCCAGTACTTC. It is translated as CASSPVSGGTETQYF.

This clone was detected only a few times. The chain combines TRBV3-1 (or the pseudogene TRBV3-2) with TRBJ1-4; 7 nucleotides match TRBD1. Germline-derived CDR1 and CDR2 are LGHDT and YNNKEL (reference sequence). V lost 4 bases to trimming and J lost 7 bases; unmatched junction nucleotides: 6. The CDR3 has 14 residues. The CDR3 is CASSPWTGFEKLFF. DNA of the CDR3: TGTGCCAGCAGCCCCTGGACAGGATTTGAAAAACTGTTTTTT.

The CDR3 sequence: CASSAGQGARETQYF. CDR3 in DNA: TGCGCCAGCAGCGCGGGACAGGGGGCGAGAGAGACCCAGTACTTC. The chain links TRBV5-1 to TRBJ2-5; 12 nucleotides align to TRBD1. This CDR3 is 15 amino acids long. Losses at the gene ends were 4 bases for V and 4 bases for J; bases not matched to a gene: 5. The germline CDR1 and CDR2 sequences are SGHRS and YFSETQ.

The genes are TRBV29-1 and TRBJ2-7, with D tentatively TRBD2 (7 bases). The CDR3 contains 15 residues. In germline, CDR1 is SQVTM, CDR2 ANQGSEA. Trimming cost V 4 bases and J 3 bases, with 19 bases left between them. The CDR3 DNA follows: TGCAGCGTTGCGTTTGGGCGGGGGACATACTACGAGCAGTACTTC. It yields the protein CSVAFGRGTYYEQYF.

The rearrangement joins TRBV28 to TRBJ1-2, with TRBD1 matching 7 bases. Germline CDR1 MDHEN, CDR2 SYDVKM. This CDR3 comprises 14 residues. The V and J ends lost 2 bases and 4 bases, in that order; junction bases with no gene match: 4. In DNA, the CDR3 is TGTGCCAGCAGTTTAGGGGACAGAAGCTATGGCTACACCTTC. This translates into CASSLGDRSYGYTF.

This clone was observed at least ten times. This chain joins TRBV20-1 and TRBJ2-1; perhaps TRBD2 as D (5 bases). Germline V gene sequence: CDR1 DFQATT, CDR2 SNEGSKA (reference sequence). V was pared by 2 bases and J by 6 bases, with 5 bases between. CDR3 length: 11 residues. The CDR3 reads CSARTSNEQFF. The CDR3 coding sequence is TGCAGTGCTAGAACTAGCAATGAGCAGTTCTTC.

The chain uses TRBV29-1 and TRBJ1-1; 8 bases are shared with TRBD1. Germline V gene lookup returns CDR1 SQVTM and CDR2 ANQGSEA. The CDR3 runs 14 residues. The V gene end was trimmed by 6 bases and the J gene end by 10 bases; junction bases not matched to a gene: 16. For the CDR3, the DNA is TGCAGCGTCCTCGAATCCGGACAGGGTTTTGGAGCTTTCTTT. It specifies CSVLESGQGFGAFF.

The CDR3 loop is CASSLGQEQETQYF. Written as DNA, the CDR3 is TGCGCCAGCAGCCTCGGACAGGAACAGGAGACCCAGTACTTC. This sequence joins TRBV5-1 and TRBJ2-5; the match to TRBD1 covers 7 bases. Per the germline V gene, CDR1 is SGHRS and CDR2 is YFSETQ. V lost 4 bases to trimming and J lost 5 bases; unmatched junction nucleotides: 8. This CDR3 region has 14 residues.

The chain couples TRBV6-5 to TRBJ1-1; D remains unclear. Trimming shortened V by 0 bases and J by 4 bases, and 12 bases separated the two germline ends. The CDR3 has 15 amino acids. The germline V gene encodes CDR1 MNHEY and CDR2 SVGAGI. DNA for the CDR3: TGTGCCAGCAGTTACTCGGTGCTGGAGACCACTGAAGCTTTCTTT. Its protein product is CASSYSVLETTEAFF.

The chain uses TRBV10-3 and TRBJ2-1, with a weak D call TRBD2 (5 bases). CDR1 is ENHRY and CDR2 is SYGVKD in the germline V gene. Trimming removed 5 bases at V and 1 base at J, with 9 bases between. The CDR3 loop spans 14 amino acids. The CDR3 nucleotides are TGTGCCATCAGTCTAGCTTCTTCCTACAATGAGCAGTTCTTC. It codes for CAISLASSYNEQFF.

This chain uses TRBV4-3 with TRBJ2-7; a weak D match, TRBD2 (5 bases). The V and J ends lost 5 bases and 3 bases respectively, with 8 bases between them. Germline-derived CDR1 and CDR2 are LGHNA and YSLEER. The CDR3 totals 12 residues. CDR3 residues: CASSSGGYEQYF. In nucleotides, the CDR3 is TGCGCCAGCAGCTCCGGAGGCTACGAGCAGTACTTC.

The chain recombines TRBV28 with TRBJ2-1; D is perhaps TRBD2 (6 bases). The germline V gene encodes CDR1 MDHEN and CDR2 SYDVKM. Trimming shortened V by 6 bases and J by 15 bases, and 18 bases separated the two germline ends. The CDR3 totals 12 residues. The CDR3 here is CASSLLAREMFF. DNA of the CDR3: TGTGCCAGCAGCCTCCTAGCGAGGGAGATGTTCTTC.

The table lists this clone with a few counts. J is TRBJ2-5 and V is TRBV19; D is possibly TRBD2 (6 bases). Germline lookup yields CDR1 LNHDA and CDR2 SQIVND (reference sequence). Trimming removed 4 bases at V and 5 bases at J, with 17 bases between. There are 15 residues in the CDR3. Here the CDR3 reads CASSRAGLREETQYF. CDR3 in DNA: TGTGCCAGTAGTAGGGCGGGACTTCGGGAGGAGACCCAGTACTTC.

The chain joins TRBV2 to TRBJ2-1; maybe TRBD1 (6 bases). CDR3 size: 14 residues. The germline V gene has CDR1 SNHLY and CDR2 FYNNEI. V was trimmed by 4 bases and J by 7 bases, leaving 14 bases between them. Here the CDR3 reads CASSGLRQGNEQFF. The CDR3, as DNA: TGTGCCAGCAGTGGCTTGAGGCAGGGGAATGAGCAGTTCTTC.

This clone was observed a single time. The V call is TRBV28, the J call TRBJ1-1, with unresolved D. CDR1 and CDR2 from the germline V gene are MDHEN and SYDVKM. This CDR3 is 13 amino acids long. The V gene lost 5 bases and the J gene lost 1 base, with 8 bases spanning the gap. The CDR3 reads CASSQLRNTEAFF. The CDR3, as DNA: TGTGCCAGCAGTCAACTCCGGAACACTGAAGCTTTCTTT.